This T cell receptor (beta chain) was identified during a study of T cells in Graves' hyperthyroidism and ophthalmopathy. To note about this clonotype: One end of the junction is discordant with germline, which a read error may explain.

What was amplified from RNA transcripts were TCR beta CDR3 regions. First-round RT-PCR targeting the TCR CDR3 was performed with the HTBI primer set. Via MiXCR, TCRdb re-called the multiplex PCR reads, giving one row per CDR3 protein. This table has about 290,000 distinct CDR3 sequences, roughly 14% appearing once. The TCR sequence derives from a woman in her 30s with Graves' hyperthyroidism that later progressed to Graves' ophthalmopathy. Sequenced sample: blood.

CDR3 DNA sequence: TGTGCCAGTAGCGGGAGGGACAATGAGCAGTTCTTC. This encodes CASSGRDNEQFF. The genes are TRBV9 and TRBJ2-1, with 11 positions matching TRBD2. The CDR3 sequence is 12 residues long. The germline V gene has CDR1 SGDLS and CDR2 YYNGEE.